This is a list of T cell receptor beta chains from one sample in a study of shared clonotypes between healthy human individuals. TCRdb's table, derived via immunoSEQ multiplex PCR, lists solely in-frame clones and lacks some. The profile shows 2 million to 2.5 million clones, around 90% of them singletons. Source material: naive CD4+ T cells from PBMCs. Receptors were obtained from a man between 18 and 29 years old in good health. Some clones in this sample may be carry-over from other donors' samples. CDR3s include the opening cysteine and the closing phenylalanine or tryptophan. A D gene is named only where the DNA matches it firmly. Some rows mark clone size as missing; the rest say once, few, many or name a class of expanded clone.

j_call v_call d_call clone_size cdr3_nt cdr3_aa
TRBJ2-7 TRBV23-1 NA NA TGCGCCGGACGGCGTGGAACCTACGAGCAGTACTTC CAGRRGTYEQYF
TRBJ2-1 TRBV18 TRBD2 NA TGTGCCAGCTCTTTCAACGGGGGGGAGTACAATGAGCAGTTCTTC CASSFNGGEYNEQFF
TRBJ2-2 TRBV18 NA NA TGTGCCAGCTCACCTGGGCCCCCGGCAAACACCGGGGAGCTGTTTTTT CASSPGPPANTGELFF
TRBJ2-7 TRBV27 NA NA TGTGCCAGCAGTCCCCGAATAATCTACGAGCAGTACTTC CASSPRIIYEQYF
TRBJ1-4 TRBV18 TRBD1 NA TGTGCCAGCTCATCGGGACAGGGGACGAATGAAAAACTGTTTTTT CASSSGQGTNEKLFF
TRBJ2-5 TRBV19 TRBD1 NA TGTGCCAGTAGCCGACAGGGTGCCCAAGAGACCCAGTACTTC CASSRQGAQETQYF
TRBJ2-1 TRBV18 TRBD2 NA TGTGCCAGCTCACCGCCCGGACTAGCGGGAATCTACAATGAGCAGTTCTTC CASSPPGLAGIYNEQFF
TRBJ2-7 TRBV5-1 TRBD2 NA TGCGCCAGCAGCTCAGCTAGCGGGAGCTACGAGCAGTACTTC CASSSASGSYEQYF
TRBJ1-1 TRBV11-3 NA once TGTGCCAGCAGCCCCGGCGGGGGGAACACTGAAGCTTTCTTT CASSPGGGNTEAFF
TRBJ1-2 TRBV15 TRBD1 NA TGTGCCACCAGCAGAGACGGACAGGGAAGGAACTATGGCTACACCTTC CATSRDGQGRNYGYTF
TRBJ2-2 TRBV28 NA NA TGTGCCAGCAGTTTATCCCTCCGACTCAACACCGGGGAGCTGTTTTTT CASSLSLRLNTGELFF
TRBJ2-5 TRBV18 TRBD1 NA TGTGCCAGCTCATTCGGGACAGCAATCCAAGAGACCCAGTACTTC CASSFGTAIQETQYF
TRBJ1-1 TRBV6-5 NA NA TGTGCCAGCAGTTACGGGGGTGGTTGGACTGAAGCTTTCTTT CASSYGGGWTEAFF
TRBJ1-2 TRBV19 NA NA TGTGCCAGTAGTCGAGAACCGGGACCGGGTGGCTACACCTTC CASSREPGPGGYTF
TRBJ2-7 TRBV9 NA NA TGTGCCAGCGACCGCTGCCCCCCGCGATACGAGCAGTACTTC CASDRCPPRYEQYF
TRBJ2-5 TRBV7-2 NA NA TGTGCCAGCAGCCCCTTTGGGCGGCAAGAGACCCAGTACTTC CASSPFGRQETQYF
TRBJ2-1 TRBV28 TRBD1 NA TGTGCCAGCAGCCGCATACCCGGGACAGGGAGGGATGAGCAGTTCTTC CASSRIPGTGRDEQFF
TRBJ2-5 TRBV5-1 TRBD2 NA TGCGCCAGCAGCTTGGAGGCTAGCGGGAGTCTACGAGAGACCCAGTACTTC CASSLEASGSLRETQYF
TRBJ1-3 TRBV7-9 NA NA TGTGCCAGCAGCTTAGGTCAGATTGGAAACACCATATATTTT CASSLGQIGNTIYF
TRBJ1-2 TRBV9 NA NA TGTGCCAGCAGTGCAACCCACAGGGTTTGGGGCTATGGCTACACCTTC CASSATHRVWGYGYTF
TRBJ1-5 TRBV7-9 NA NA TGTGCCAGCAGTGTGGGGTTAGGACAGCCCCAGCATTTT CASSVGLGQPQHF
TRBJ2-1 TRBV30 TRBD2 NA TGTGCCTGGAGTGGGTCTAGAGGGAGGGCCATTGAGCAGTTCTTC CAWSGSRGRAIEQFF
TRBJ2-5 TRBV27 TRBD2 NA TGTGCCAGCAGTAGAATCGGGACTAGCGGGTTACAAGAGACCCAGTACTTC CASSRIGTSGLQETQYF
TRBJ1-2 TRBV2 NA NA TGTGCCAGCAGGGGTTGGGGTGGCTACACCTTC CASRGWGGYTF
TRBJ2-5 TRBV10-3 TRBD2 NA TGTGCCATCAGTGGGACTAGCGGGAAGAAAGAGACCCAGTACTTC CAISGTSGKKETQYF
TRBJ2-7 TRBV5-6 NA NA TGTGCCAGCAGCTACCGGGGATACGAGCAGTACTTC CASSYRGYEQYF
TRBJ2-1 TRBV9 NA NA TGTGCCAGCAGCCCTCAACCCCACGGGTACAATGAGCAGTTCTTC CASSPQPHGYNEQFF
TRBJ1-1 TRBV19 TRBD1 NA TGTGCCAGTAGAGAGACAGGGGGGGCGAAAACTGAAGCTTTCTTT CASRETGGAKTEAFF
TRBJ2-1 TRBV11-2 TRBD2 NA TGTGCCAGCAGCCGTAGCGGGATACACGACTCCAGTTACAATGAGCAGTTCTTC CASSRSGIHDSSYNEQFF
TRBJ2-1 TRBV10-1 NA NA TGCGCCAGCAGTGAGTCCCGTGGACTGTCATACAATGAGCAGTTCTTC CASSESRGLSYNEQFF
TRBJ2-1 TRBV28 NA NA TGTGCCAGCACTACTTACAATGAGCAGTTCTTC CASTTYNEQFF
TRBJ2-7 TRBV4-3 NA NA TGCGCCAGCAGCCAAGTGTTGGATGCTACCTACGAGCAGTACTTC CASSQVLDATYEQYF
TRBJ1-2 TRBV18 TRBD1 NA TGTGCCAGCTCACCCGGGACAGGGTTAGGGGGCTACACCTTC CASSPGTGLGGYTF
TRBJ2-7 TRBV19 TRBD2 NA TGTGCCAGTAGTATACTAGCGGGATCCTCCTACGAGCAGTACTTC CASSILAGSSYEQYF
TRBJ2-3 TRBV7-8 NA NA TGTGCCAGCAGCGAATCGGGGGCCCCAGATACGCAGTATTTT CASSESGAPDTQYF
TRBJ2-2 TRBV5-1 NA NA TGCGCCAGCAGCACGGACAGCGAGGCCGGGGAGCTGTTTTTT CASSTDSEAGELFF
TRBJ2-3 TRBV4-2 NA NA TGTGCCAGCAGCCCGGGACGCGCAGGCACAGATACGCAGTATTTT CASSPGRAGTDTQYF
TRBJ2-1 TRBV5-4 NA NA TGTGCCAGCAGCTTGGACGGGGGCCCCTACAATGAGCAGTTCTTC CASSLDGGPYNEQFF
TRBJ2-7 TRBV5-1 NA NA TGCGCCAGCAGCTTGGGTCTTTTTCCACCCTACGAGCAGTACTTC CASSLGLFPPYEQYF
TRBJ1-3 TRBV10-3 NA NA TGTGCCATCAGGGAAGGCACAGTGGTCAACACCATATATTTT CAIREGTVVNTIYF
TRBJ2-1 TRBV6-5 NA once TGTGCCAGCAGTTATCAACTAGCAGCCGATGAGCAGTTCTTC CASSYQLAADEQFF
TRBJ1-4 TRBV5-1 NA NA TGCGCCAGCAGCACGAGGGGGTATAACGAAAAACTGTTTTTT CASSTRGYNEKLFF
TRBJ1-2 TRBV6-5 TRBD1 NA TGTGCCAGCAGCCCGCTGGGACAGGGGGGCTATGGCTACACCTTC CASSPLGQGGYGYTF
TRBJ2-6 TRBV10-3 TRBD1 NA TGTGCCATCCTCATTCGGACAGGGGGCGCAAGGGTCCTGACTTTC CAILIRTGGARVLTF
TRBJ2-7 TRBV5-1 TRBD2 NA TGCGCCAGCAGCCTAGCGGGGTCCTACGAGCAGTACTTC CASSLAGSYEQYF
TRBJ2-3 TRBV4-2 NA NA TGTGCCAGCAGCCAAGATCTGGCTCACCGAAGCACAGATACGCAGTATTTT CASSQDLAHRSTDTQYF
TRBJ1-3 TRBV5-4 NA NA TGTGCCAGCAGCCCGGGGCCTCGGGCTGGAAACACCATATATTTT CASSPGPRAGNTIYF